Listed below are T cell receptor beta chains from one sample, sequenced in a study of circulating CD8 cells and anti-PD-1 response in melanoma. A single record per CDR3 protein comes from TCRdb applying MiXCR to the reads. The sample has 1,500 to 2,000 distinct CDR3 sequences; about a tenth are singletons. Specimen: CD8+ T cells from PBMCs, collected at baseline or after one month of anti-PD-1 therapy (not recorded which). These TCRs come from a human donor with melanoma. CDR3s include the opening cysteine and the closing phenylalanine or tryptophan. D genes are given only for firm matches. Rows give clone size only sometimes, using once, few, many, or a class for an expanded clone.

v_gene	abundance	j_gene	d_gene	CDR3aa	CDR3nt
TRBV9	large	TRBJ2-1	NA	CASSVGRGNEQFF	TGTGCCAGCAGCGTAGGGCGGGGCAATGAGCAGTTCTTC
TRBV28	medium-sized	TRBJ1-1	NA	CASSPRQDLNTEAFF	TGTGCCAGCAGTCCGAGACAGGACCTCAACACTGAAGCTTTCTTT
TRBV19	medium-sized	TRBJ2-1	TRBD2	CASSIGAGGYNEQFF	TGTGCCAGTAGTATAGGTGCGGGAGGCTACAATGAGCAGTTCTTC
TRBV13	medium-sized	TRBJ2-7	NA	CASTWTGWGDEQYF	TGTGCCAGCACCTGGACAGGTTGGGGGGACGAGCAGTACTTC
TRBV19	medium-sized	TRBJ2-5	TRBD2	CASSIVLIAGGLQETQYF	TGTGCCAGTAGTATAGTCCTCATAGCGGGGGGGCTCCAAGAGACCCAGTACTTC
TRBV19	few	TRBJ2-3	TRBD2	CASSIEGLVRTDTQYF	TGTGCCAGTAGTATCGAAGGACTAGTGAGAACAGATACGCAGTATTTT
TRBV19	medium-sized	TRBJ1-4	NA	CASSIYGATNEKLFF	TGTGCCAGTAGTATTTACGGAGCAACTAATGAAAAACTGTTTTTT
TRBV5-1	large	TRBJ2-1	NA	CASSLDDYNEQFF	TGCGCCAGCAGCTTGGACGATTACAATGAGCAGTTCTTC
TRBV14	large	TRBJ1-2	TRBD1	CASSLYRDSPFYGYTF	TGTGCCAGCAGCCTTTATAGGGACAGTCCGTTCTATGGCTACACCTTC
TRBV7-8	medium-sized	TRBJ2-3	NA	CASSLGGAGSRTDTQYF	TGTGCCAGCAGCTTAGGAGGGGCGGGGTCCCGCACAGATACGCAGTATTTT
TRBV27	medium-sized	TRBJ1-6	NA	CASSRHNSPLHF	TGTGCCAGCTCCCGGCATAATTCACCCCTCCACTTT
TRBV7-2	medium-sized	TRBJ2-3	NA	CASSLATGEWNTQYF	TGTGCCAGCAGCTTAGCCACGGGGGAGTGGAATACGCAGTATTTT
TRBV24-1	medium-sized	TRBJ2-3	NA	CATSEGGFPDTQYF	TGTGCCACCAGTGAAGGCGGGTTTCCAGATACGCAGTATTTT
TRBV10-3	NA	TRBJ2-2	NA	CAISERIGNTGELFF	TGTGCCATCAGTGAGCGGATAGGGAACACCGGGGAGCTGTTTTTT
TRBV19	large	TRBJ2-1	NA	CASSMLASYNEQFF	TGTGCCAGTAGTATGCTAGCGAGTTACAATGAGCAGTTCTTC
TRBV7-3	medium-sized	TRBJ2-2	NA	CASSLPNTGELFF	TGTGCCAGCAGCTTACCCAACACCGGGGAGCTGTTTTTT
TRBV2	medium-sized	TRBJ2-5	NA	CASRDPETQYF	TGTGCCAGCAGGGACCCAGAGACCCAGTACTTC
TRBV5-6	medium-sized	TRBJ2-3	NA	CASSLGLGTWEDTQYF	TGTGCCAGCAGCTTAGGGCTTGGGACATGGGAAGATACGCAGTATTTT
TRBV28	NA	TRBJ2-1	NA	CASSLDDGKAPYNEQFF	TGTGCCAGCAGTTTAGATGATGGGAAGGCCCCCTACAATGAGCAGTTCTTC
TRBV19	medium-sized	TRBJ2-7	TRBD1	CASSSWTGGLNYEQYF	TGTGCCAGTAGTAGCTGGACAGGGGGGCTTAACTACGAGCAGTACTTC
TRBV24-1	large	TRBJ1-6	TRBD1	CAPHLRGGYNSPLHF	TGTGCCCCCCACCTCAGGGGGGGCTATAATTCACCCCTCCACTTT
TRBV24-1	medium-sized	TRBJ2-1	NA	CATGGRDTGTNEQFF	TGTGCCACCGGTGGTCGGGACACCGGGACGAATGAGCAGTTCTTC
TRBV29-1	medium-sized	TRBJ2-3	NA	CSVWWALTGLTDTQYF	TGCAGCGTGTGGTGGGCTTTAACAGGCCTCACAGATACGCAGTATTTT
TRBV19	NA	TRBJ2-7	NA	CASRQGPDEQYF	TGTGCCAGTAGACAGGGTCCCGACGAGCAGTACTTC
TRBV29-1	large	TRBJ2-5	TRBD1	CSVATGGETQYF	TGCAGCGTGGCGACAGGGGGAGAGACCCAGTACTTC
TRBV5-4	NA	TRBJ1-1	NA	CASSLTDTEAFF	TGTGCCAGCAGCCTCACCGATACTGAAGCTTTCTTT
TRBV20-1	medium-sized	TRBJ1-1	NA	CSARQVTEAFF	TGCAGTGCTCGACAGGTCACTGAAGCTTTCTTT
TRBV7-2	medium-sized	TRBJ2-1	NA	CASSSNSRVLFF	TGTGCCAGCAGCTCCAACTCCCGAGTCCTGTTCTTC
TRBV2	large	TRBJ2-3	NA	CASKTSTSADTQYF	TGTGCCAGCAAAACTTCGACTAGTGCAGATACGCAGTATTTT
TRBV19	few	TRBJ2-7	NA	CASSIGTATEQYF	TGTGCCAGTAGTATAGGGACGGCGACCGAGCAGTACTTC
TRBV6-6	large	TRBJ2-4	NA	CASSPSIAKNIQYF	TGTGCCAGCAGCCCTTCTATAGCCAAAAACATTCAGTACTTC
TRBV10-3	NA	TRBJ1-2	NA	CAISESQGFDGYTF	TGTGCCATCAGTGAGTCGCAGGGATTTGATGGCTACACCTTC
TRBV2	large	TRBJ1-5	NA	CASSSGRGTSNQPQHF	TGTGCCAGCAGTTCAGGGAGGGGTACGAGCAATCAGCCCCAGCATTTT
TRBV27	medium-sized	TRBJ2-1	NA	CASSSRDSPGSYNEQFF	TGTGCCAGCAGTTCCCGGGACTCCCCAGGCTCCTACAATGAGCAGTTCTTC
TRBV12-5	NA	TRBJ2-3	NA	CASGRGGAPRDTQYF	TGTGCTAGTGGCCGAGGAGGGGCTCCCCGAGATACGCAGTATTTT
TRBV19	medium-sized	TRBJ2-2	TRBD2	CASSIDGGGNTGELFF	TGTGCCAGTAGTATCGATGGCGGGGGGAACACCGGGGAGCTGTTTTTT
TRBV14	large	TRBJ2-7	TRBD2	CASSQDGGVGYEQYF	TGTGCCAGCAGCCAAGATGGGGGGGTCGGCTACGAGCAGTACTTC
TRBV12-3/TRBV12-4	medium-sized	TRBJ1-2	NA	CASSLSANYGYTF	TGTGCCAGCAGTTTAAGCGCGAACTATGGCTACACCTTC
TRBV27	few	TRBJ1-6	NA	CASSLFGNSNSPLHF	TGTGCCAGCAGTTTATTTGGGAATTCGAATTCACCCCTCCACTTT
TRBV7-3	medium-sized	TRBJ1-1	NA	CASSTGTSNTEAFF	TGTGCCAGCAGCACCGGGACATCGAACACTGAAGCTTTCTTT
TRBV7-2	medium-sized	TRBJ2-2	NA	CASSLIGGQNGELFF	TGTGCCAGCAGCTTAATCGGGGGGCAGAACGGGGAGCTGTTTTTT
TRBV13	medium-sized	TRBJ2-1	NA	CASNSGREYNEQFF	TGTGCCAGCAACTCGGGCAGGGAGTACAATGAGCAGTTCTTC
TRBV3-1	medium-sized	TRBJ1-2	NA	CASSPQGYGYTF	TGTGCCAGCAGCCCCCAGGGGTATGGCTACACCTTC
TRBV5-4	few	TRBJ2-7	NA	CASSFGSHKEQYF	TGTGCCAGCAGCTTCGGATCTCACAAAGAGCAGTACTTC
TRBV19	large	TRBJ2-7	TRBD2	CASSVTSGGFNEQYF	TGTGCCAGTAGTGTCACTAGCGGGGGGTTTAACGAGCAGTACTTC
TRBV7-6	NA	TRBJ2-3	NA	CASSPTGMDTDTQYF	TGTGCCAGCAGCCCCACGGGAATGGACACAGATACGCAGTATTTT
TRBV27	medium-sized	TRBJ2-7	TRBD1	CASSLGGQLDEQYF	TGTGCCAGCAGTTTAGGGGGACAGCTCGACGAGCAGTACTTC
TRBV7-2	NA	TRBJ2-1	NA	CASSLDLGGGMNEQFF	TGTGCCAGCAGCTTAGATCTGGGGGGCGGGATGAATGAGCAGTTCTTC